This T cell receptor (beta chain) was obtained from a study of blood T cell repertoires in COVID-19. Study as a whole: The United States, Italy and Spain supplied acute and convalescent COVID-19 samples. T cells, B-cell-depleted T cells, or PBMCs provided the cDNA or gDNA that served as material.

The method was immunoSEQ multiplex PCR; TCRdb's version includes in-frame clones alone and lacks a portion of them. The sample has under 350,000 clones, around 90% seen once. The CDR3 is made up of 15 amino acids. Germline assignment: CDR1 MNHEY and CDR2 SVGAGI. V was pared by 2 bases and J by 7 bases, with 12 bases between. The sequence was collected from a woman aged 25 to 45 with COVID-19, enrolled during active disease. The sample comprised peripheral blood. This chain links TRBV6-5 with TRBJ1-6, with D maybe TRBD1 (6 bases). The CDR3 DNA is TGTGCCAGCAGTTACCTCGGGCAGGGGAATTCACCCCTCCACTTT. Translated: CASSYLGQGNSPLHF.